This T cell receptor (beta chain) was sequenced during a study of T cells in Graves' hyperthyroidism and ophthalmopathy. Notes on the study in general: Blood held most thyroid clonotypes expanded above 0.001 frequency. From stable hyperthyroidism, ophthalmopathy was set apart by a 13 V-J model.

The study enrolled patients aged 18 to 65 with newly diagnosed hyperthyroidism of under 2 months' duration. RNA transcripts provided the source from which TCR beta CDR3 regions were amplified. With the HTBI primer set, the TCR CDR3 went through a first round of RT-PCR. TCRdb reprocessed the multiplex PCR reads with MiXCR, giving one entry per CDR3 protein. The sample includes 600,000 or so distinct CDR3 sequences, 15% to 20% of them seen just once. About this clonotype: No antigen is known for it. A much larger clone differs from this one at a single base, so this may be a read error.

The CDR3 runs 13 residues. The ends were cut back, 1 base at V and 13 bases at J, with 16 bases in the middle. The germline V gene has CDR1 SGHTA and CDR2 FQGNSA. The chain recombines TRBV7-2 with TRBJ1-2; D perhaps matches TRBD1 (5 bases). The receptor comes from a woman aged 30 to 39 with Graves' hyperthyroidism. Sample: blood. DNA of the CDR3: TGTGCCAGCAGCTTAGACGGGGGTCCGAGGTTCACCTTC. This encodes CASSLDGGPRFTF.